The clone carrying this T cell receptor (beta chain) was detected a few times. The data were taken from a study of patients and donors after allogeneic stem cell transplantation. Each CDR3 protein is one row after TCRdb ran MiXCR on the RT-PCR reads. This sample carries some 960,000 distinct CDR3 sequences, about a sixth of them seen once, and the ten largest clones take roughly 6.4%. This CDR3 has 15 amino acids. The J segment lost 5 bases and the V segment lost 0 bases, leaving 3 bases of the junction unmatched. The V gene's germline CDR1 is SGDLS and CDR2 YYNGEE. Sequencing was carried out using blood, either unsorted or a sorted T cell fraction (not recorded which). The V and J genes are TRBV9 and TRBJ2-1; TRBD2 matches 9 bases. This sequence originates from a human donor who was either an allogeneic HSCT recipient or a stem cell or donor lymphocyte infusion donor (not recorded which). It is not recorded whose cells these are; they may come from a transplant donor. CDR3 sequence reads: CASSVVAGGNNEQFF. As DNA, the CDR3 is TGTGCCAGCAGCGTAGTGGCGGGAGGGAACAATGAGCAGTTCTTC.